This T cell receptor beta chain was documented in a study of blood T cell repertoires in COVID-19. Cohorts were based on clinical histories the participants reported. Two negative PCRs, clearance, or symptom resolution were required of recovered Cohort 3 donors. Source study methods: Amplification from reference gene primers served as the basis for estimated nucleated cell counts. The data were produced by immunoSEQ multiplex PCR, yet TCRdb's version contains in-frame clones alone and is incomplete. The D gene and trimming were derived from the DNA, and the V and J assignments and clone size from that table. The sample lists roughly 330,000 clones, about 89% occurring once. The CDR3 is made up of 15 amino acids. V lost 1 base and J lost 7, with 17 bases in between. CDR1 is SGHRS, CDR2 YFSETQ, per germline.

The sequence derives from a woman between 25 and 40 years old who had recovered from COVID-19. The chain recombines TRBV5-1 with TRBJ1-2; tentative D call: TRBD1 (5 bases). The specimen sequenced was PBMCs or T cells enriched from blood (not recorded which). CDR3 nucleotide sequence: TGCGCCAGCAGCTTGCTTTCTGGGGGAGGGAGTGGCTACACCTTC. It codes for CASSLLSGGGSGYTF.